A single sample gave rise to the 25 T cell receptor beta chains below, sequenced in a study of regulatory and conventional T cells in RAG deficiency. Using immunoSEQ multiplex PCR, the repertoire was profiled, and TCRdb retains in-frame clones only, with some absent. Of 30,000 to 35,000 clones in the sample, around 89% were seen once. These data were also reused for a study on regulatory T cells. That work contributes: Primers: 52 TRBV forward and 13 TRBJ reverse.

The specimen sequenced was CD8+ T cells sorted from blood. The receptors shown here come from a human donor in good health.

This chain joins TRBV10-3 and TRBJ2-1, with D unclear. CDR1 and CDR2 (germline): ENHRY, SYGVKD. The germline V and J ends were trimmed by 0 bases and 6 bases, with 3 bases remaining between them. This CDR3 is built from 12 residues. The CDR3 here is CAISESTNEQFF. Here the CDR3 DNA reads TGTGCCATCAGTGAGTCGACCAATGAGCAGTTCTTC.

The rearrangement joins TRBV18 to TRBJ2-7; TRBD2 might be the D (6 bases). From germline, CDR1 is KGHSH and CDR2 LQKENI. The V gene lost 2 bases and the J gene lost 6 bases, with 23 bases spanning the gap. The CDR3 consists of 17 residues. CDR3 sequence reads: CASSPGFGEDKIGEQYF. The CDR3 region has the DNA TGTGCCAGCTCACCAGGGTTCGGGGAGGACAAGATCGGCGAGCAGTACTTC.

V and J are TRBV28 and TRBJ1-1, with D unclear. The V end was cut by 2 bases, the J end by 8 bases, with 9 bases between. The CDR3 is 12 amino acids. Germline assignment: CDR1 MDHEN and CDR2 SYDVKM. CDR3 residues: CASSLIRAEAFF. Written as DNA, the CDR3 is TGTGCCAGCAGTTTAATCAGAGCCGAAGCTTTCTTT.

This sequence joins TRBV6-1 and TRBJ2-1; no definite D call. The CDR3 is 15 amino acids. V was shortened by 6 bases and J by 3 bases, with 15 bases between the two germline ends. Germline-derived CDR1 and CDR2 are MNHNS and SASEGT. Written as DNA, the CDR3 is TGTGCCAGCAGACCTCCCCTGAACAGCTACAATGAGCAGTTCTTC. Protein product: CASRPPLNSYNEQFF.

This clone appeared once. This chain connects TRBV6-5 to TRBJ2-2; the D gene is possibly TRBD1 (6 bases). Germline loops: CDR1 MNHEY, CDR2 SVGAGI. The CDR3 is 14 amino acids. Between the trimmed V and J ends, which lost 11 bases and 7 bases, there was a span of 20 bases. The CDR3 loop reads CADSYSQGSGELFF. The CDR3 coding sequence is TGTGCCGACAGTTACTCACAGGGAAGCGGGGAGCTGTTTTTT.

The chain is built from TRBV27 and TRBJ2-3, with D tentatively TRBD2 (6 bases). This CDR3 has 16 amino acids. Trimming took 7 bases from V and 6 from J, leaving 23 bases between them. Germline V gene data show CDR1 as MNHEY and CDR2 as SMNVEV (reference sequence). The CDR3 reads CASTKTGVGRRDTQYF. CDR3 nucleotides: TGTGCCAGCACCAAAACGGGAGTTGGTCGGAGGGATACGCAGTATTTT.

The CDR3: CASSLTGENYEQYF. The CDR3, as DNA: TGTGCCAGCAGCTTAACCGGGGAAAACTACGAGCAGTACTTC. The chain links TRBV5-4 to TRBJ2-7; maybe TRBD2 (5 bases). The CDR3 is 14 residues long. CDR1 and CDR2 (germline): SGHNT, YYREEE (reference sequence). Trimming took off 2 bases at V and 3 bases at J, with 12 bases between the two ends. Using reference TRBV5-4 and TRBJ2-7 for the parts outside the CDR3, the full variable domain is ETGVTQSPTHLIKTRGQQVTLRCSSQSGHNTVSWYQQALGQGPQFIFQYYREEENGRGNFPPRFSGLQFPNYSSELNVNALELDDSALYLCASSLTGENYEQYFGPGTRLTVT.

The chain combines TRBV27 with TRBJ2-5; 8 bases map to TRBD2. TRBJ2-7 explains the end of the DNA better; the J call may be wrong. The CDR3 covers 15 residues. Germline CDR1 is MNHEY and CDR2 is SMNVEV (reference sequence). CDR3 in DNA: TGTGCCAGCAGTCATCTCGGGGGGGGGACATACGAGCAGTACTTC. It encodes CASSHLGGGTYEQYF.

The chain carries TRBV5-3 and TRBJ1-2, with 8 bases matching TRBD1. TRBV5-3 is annotated as an ORF whose role is uncertain. V shed 8 bases and J 1 base; nucleotides not matched to a gene: 10. CDR3 size: 15 residues. For the CDR3, the DNA is TGTGCCAGCAACTCGAAGGACAGGGATAACTATGGCTACACCTTC. This gives the protein CASNSKDRDNYGYTF.

CDR3 sequence (DNA): TGTGCCAGCAGTTCAGATAGCAATCAGCCCCAGCATTTT. It yields the protein CASSSDSNQPQHF. The gene calls are TRBV6-5 and TRBJ1-5, with D unclear. The CDR3 is 13 amino acids. The ends were cut back, 4 bases at V and 0 bases at J, with 4 bases in the middle. Per the germline V gene, CDR1 is MNHEY and CDR2 is SVGAGI.

J is TRBJ2-7 and V is TRBV27; D gene ambiguous. Germline V gene sequence: CDR1 MNHEY, CDR2 SMNVEV (reference sequence). Between the trimmed V and J ends, which lost 5 bases and 3 bases, there was a span of 11 bases. This CDR3 is 13 amino acids long. CDR3 in DNA: TGTGCCAGCAGTCTCTGGACCAACTACGAGCAGTACTTC. Its protein product is CASSLWTNYEQYF.

With respect to this clone: Other DNA sequences within the sample encode an identical CDR3. CDR3 nucleotide sequence: TGTGCCAGCAGCGTTGGGGGGGACTCCTACGAGCAGTACTTC. Its protein product is CASSVGGDSYEQYF. The genes are TRBV9 and TRBJ2-7; 7 nucleotides line up with TRBD2. The CDR3 extends over 14 amino acids. Germline CDR1 reads SGDLS; CDR2 reads YYNGEE. With V trimmed by 2 bases and J by 0 bases, 2 bases remained unmatched.

This clone was recorded only once. Written as DNA, the CDR3 is TGTGCCAGTAGGGCTGAGTTCTCCGGGGAGCTGTTTTTT. Its translation is CASRAEFSGELFF. This chain uses TRBV6-5 with TRBJ2-2; unclear D gene. Germline lookup yields CDR1 MNHEY and CDR2 SVGAGI. V shed 9 bases and J shed 6 bases, with 14 bases lying between them. This CDR3 comprises 13 residues.

The count of this clone is one. CDR3 bases: TGTGCCAGCAGCTTGGATTTGGGGGCGGTTGAAGCTTTCTTT. Translation gives CASSLDLGAVEAFF. This chain joins TRBV5-4 and TRBJ1-1; TRBD1 is a possible D gene (6 bases). Germline values: CDR1 SGHNT, CDR2 YYREEE (reference sequence). The CDR3 totals 14 residues. V was pared by 0 bases and J by 7 bases, with 13 bases between.

V is TRBV11-1 and J is TRBJ1-1; D unclear. Trimming took off 11 bases at V and 1 base at J, with 14 bases between the two ends. The CDR3 totals 13 residues. The germline V gene encodes CDR1 SGHAT and CDR2 FQDESV (reference sequence). CDR3 nucleotide sequence: TGTGCCTCCGGGTGGCAGGAGAACACTGAAGCTTTCTTT. Translated: CASGWQENTEAFF.

V gene TRBV2 combines with J gene TRBJ1-1; D is possibly TRBD1 (6 bases). This CDR3 comprises 14 residues. Germline values: CDR1 SNHLY, CDR2 FYNNEI. The V end lost 3 bases, the J end lost 1 base, and 9 bases lay between the germline ends. The CDR3 reads CASSEWGANTEAFF. The CDR3 DNA is TGTGCCAGCAGTGAGTGGGGGGCGAACACTGAAGCTTTCTTT.

This sequence joins TRBV29-1 and TRBJ2-7, with 7 nucleotides matching TRBD1. The V and J ends lost 6 bases and 1 base, in that order; junction bases with no gene match: 12. The CDR3 extends over 15 amino acids. Germline CDR1 SQVTM, CDR2 ANQGSEA. The CDR3 DNA sequence: TGCAGCGTAGGTAGGCCGGGACAGCCGTCCTACGAGCAGTACTTC. Its translation is CSVGRPGQPSYEQYF.

V and J are TRBV21-1 and TRBJ2-1; no check of the table's D call, TRBD2, against the DNA was made. TRBV21-1 is a pseudogene locus. The CDR3 extends over 15 amino acids. The CDR3 sequence is CASNPIAPNYNEQFF. CDR3 DNA sequence: TGTGCCAGCAACCCAATAGCACCTAACTACAATGAGCAGTTCTTC.

The chain has TRBV12-5 and TRBJ2-7, with TRBD1 identical over 7 bases. V shed 3 bases, J shed 0 bases, and the junction held 2 bases outside the gene matches. The CDR3 loop spans 14 amino acids. CDR1 and CDR2 from the germline V gene are LGHNT and FRNRAP. This chain's CDR3 is CASGFRDSSYEQYF. The CDR3 nucleotides read TGTGCTAGTGGTTTCCGGGACAGCTCCTACGAGCAGTACTTC.

The V call is TRBV6-1, the J call TRBJ2-3; 16 nucleotides match TRBD2. V gave up 4 bases and J gave up 1 base; unmatched junction bases: 11. Germline V CDR1 and CDR2: MNHNS, SASEGT. The CDR3 runs to 20 residues. CDR3 sequence reads: CASSGIPGLAGGPGTDTQYF. CDR3 DNA: TGTGCCAGCAGTGGAATTCCGGGACTAGCGGGGGGGCCGGGCACAGATACGCAGTATTTT.

J is TRBJ2-1 and V is TRBV6-5; 8 bases line up with TRBD2. The CDR3 consists of 16 residues. The V gene end was trimmed by 0 bases and the J gene end by 2 bases; junction bases not matched to a gene: 3. CDR1 is MNHEY and CDR2 is SVGAGI in the germline V gene. CDR3 bases: TGTGCCAGCAGTTACTCGACGGGGGGGCCCTACAATGAGCAGTTCTTC. Translated: CASSYSTGGPYNEQFF.

Details on this clone: An end of the junction differs from the germline gene, which may be a read error. This chain joins TRBV28 and TRBJ2-2; TRBD1 might be the D (5 bases). Germline V gene lookup returns CDR1 MDHEN and CDR2 SYDVKM. The CDR3 is 14 residues long. The CDR3 loop is CASSLWTNTGELFF. The CDR3 region has the DNA TGTGCCAGCAGCTTATGGACAAATACCGGGGAGCTGTTTTTT.

This chain uses TRBV15 with TRBJ2-7; D gene uncertain. Germline-derived CDR1 and CDR2 are LNHNV and YYDKDF (reference sequence). The V end lost 0 bases, the J end lost 2 bases, and 11 bases lay between the germline ends. The CDR3 has 15 residues. The CDR3 DNA follows: TGTGCCACCAGCAGAGATCAGAGAGGAGCCTACGAGCAGTACTTC. Its protein product is CATSRDQRGAYEQYF.

This clone was detected only once. The rearrangement uses TRBV2 and TRBJ1-2, with unresolved D. Trimming removed 10 bases from V and 8 bases from J, with 23 bases in between. The CDR3 is 14 amino acids. Germline V gene data show CDR1 as SNHLY and CDR2 as FYNNEI. CDR3 DNA sequence: TGTGCCACCCCCAAAGGTACAGACGACTGGGGCTACACCTTC. This translates into CATPKGTDDWGYTF.

The J gene is TRBJ2-5, the V gene TRBV27, with a weak D call TRBD1 (5 bases). CDR1 is MNHEY, CDR2 SMNVEV, per germline (reference sequence). The CDR3 loop spans 16 amino acids. Trimming cost V 5 bases and J 3 bases, with 19 bases left between them. The CDR3 sequence is CASSPRQRNFKETQYF. As DNA, the CDR3 is TGTGCCAGCAGTCCCCGACAGAGAAATTTTAAAGAGACCCAGTACTTC.